This T cell receptor (beta chain) is from a study of T cell responses to AZD1222 COVID-19 vaccine. Study-level results: All repertoire sampling was performed exclusively after the peak T cell response. Nearly half of spike-specific TCRs reportedly go after variant regions that carry no mutations. There were vaccine-associated CD4 TCRs across spike, dominant at 160-218 and 743-854. Clonal diversity was possibly underestimated; the donors were predominantly white British and more often female.

The junction had 6 bases not matched to a gene; V was cut back by 4 bases and J by 2 bases. The CDR3 has 16 residues. CDR1 is MGHRA and CDR2 is YSYEKL in the germline V gene. Only in-frame clones appear in the TCRdb table, and some are missing; sequencing was by immunoSEQ multiplex PCR. Here the sample spans around 120,000 clones, around nine tenths being singletons. As to this clone: Antigen specificity is unknown.

The origin of this receptor is an adult in good health. The V call is TRBV4-1, the J call TRBJ1-3; 9 bases line up with TRBD1. The sample in question was peripheral blood, obtained on day 0 of MenACWY control vaccination. The CDR3 coding sequence is TGCGCCAGCAGCCGAGGAACAGGGGGCGCTGGAAACACCATATATTTT. Protein product: CASSRGTGGAGNTIYF.